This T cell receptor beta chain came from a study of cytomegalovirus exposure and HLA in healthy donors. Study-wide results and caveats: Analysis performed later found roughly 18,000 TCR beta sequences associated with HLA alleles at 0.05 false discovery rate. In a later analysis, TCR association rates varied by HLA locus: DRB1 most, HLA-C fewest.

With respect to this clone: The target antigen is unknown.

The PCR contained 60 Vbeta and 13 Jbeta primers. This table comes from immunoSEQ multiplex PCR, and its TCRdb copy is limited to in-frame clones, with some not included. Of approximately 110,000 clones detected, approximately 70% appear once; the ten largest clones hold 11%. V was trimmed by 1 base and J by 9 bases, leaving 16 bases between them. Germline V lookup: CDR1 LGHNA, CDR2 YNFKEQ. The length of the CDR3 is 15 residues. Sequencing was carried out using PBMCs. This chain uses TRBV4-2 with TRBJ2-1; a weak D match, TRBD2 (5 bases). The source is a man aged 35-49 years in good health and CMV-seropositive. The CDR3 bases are TGTGCCAGCAGCCAAGTCGAGCGGAGACTTTCTGAGCAGTTCTTC. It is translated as CASSQVERRLSEQFF.